This TCR beta chain was sequenced in a study of OX40 agonist ivuxolimab in advanced cancers. Study results and caveats: Blood T cells, both CD4+ and CD8+, expanded clonally by week 6 at 0.1 to 3.0 mg/kg. Low levels of normalized T-cell clonal expansion also appeared in some nonresponders.

The CDR3 loop spans 14 amino acids. Germline assignment: CDR1 SGHTS and CDR2 YDEGEE. V shed 4 bases, J shed 3 bases, and the junction held 7 bases outside the gene matches. Generated by immunoSEQ multiplex PCR, the TCRdb table keeps only in-frame clones and is missing some. The table includes some 61,000 clones, roughly 80% detected once. A few counts support this clone. Antigen specificity is unknown. Blood specimens came from baseline, cycle 4 day 1, and cycle 7 day 1. The V and J genes are TRBV5-8 and TRBJ2-7; 7 nucleotides line up with TRBD1. The sequencing here drew on CD4+ or CD8+ T cells sorted from blood, taken in a trial of the OX40 agonist ivuxolimab. This TCR was recovered from an adult with an advanced solid tumor such as melanoma, head and neck, liver or kidney cancer. In nucleotides, the CDR3 is TGTGCCAGCAGCCGACAACAGGGGAGCTACGAGCAGTACTTC. This codes for CASSRQQGSYEQYF.